This record concerns one TCR beta chain sequence. The sample comes from a study of blood T cell repertoires in COVID-19. On the study more broadly: Sample material is recorded as cDNA or gDNA derived from T cells, B-cell-depleted T cells, or PBMCs.

Repertoires were generated with immunoSEQ multiplex PCR, while TCRdb's copy carries only in-frame clones and drops some. The sample has more than 85,000 clones, about four fifths seen once. Unmatched junction bases numbered 12, after V lost 5 bases and J lost 9 bases. This CDR3 has 15 amino acids. From germline, CDR1 is SGHNT and CDR2 YYREEE (reference sequence). This rearrangement joins TRBV5-4 to TRBJ2-3, with 10 nucleotides matching TRBD2. The clonotype comes from a woman aged 70-85 years with acute or convalescent COVID-19. The sequencing input was peripheral blood. DNA for the CDR3: TGTGCCAGCAGGACCGCTAGCGGGGGTAGGCAGACGCAGTATTTT. Residues: CASRTASGGRQTQYF.